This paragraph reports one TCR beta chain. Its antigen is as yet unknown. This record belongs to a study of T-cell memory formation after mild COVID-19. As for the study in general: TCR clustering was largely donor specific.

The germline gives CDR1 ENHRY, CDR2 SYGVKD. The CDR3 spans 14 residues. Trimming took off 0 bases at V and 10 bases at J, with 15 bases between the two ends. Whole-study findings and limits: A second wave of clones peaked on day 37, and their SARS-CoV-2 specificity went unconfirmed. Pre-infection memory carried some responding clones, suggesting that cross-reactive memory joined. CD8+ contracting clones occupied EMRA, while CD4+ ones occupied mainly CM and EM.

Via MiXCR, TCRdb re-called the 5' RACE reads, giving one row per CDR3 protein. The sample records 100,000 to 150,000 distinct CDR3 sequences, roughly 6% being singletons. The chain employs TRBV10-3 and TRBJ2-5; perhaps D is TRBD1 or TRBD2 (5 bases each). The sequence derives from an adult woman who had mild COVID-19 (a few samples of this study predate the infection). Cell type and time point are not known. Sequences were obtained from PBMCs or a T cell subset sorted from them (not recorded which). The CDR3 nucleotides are TGTGCCATCAGTGAGTCCTGGGGATTGGGGGACCAGTACTTC. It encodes CAISESWGLGDQYF.